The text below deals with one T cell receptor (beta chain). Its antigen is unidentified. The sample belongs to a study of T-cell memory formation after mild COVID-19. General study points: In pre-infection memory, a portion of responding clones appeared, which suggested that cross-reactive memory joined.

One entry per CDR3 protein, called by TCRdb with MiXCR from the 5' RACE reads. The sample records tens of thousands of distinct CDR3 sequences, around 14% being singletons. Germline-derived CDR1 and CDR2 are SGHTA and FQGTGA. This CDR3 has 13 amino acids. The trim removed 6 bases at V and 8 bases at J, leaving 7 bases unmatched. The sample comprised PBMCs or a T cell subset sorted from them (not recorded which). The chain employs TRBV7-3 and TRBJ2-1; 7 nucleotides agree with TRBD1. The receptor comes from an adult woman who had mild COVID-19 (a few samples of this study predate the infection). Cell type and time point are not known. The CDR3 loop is CASRPQGTHEQFF. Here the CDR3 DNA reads TGTGCCAGCAGACCACAGGGGACCCATGAGCAGTTCTTC.